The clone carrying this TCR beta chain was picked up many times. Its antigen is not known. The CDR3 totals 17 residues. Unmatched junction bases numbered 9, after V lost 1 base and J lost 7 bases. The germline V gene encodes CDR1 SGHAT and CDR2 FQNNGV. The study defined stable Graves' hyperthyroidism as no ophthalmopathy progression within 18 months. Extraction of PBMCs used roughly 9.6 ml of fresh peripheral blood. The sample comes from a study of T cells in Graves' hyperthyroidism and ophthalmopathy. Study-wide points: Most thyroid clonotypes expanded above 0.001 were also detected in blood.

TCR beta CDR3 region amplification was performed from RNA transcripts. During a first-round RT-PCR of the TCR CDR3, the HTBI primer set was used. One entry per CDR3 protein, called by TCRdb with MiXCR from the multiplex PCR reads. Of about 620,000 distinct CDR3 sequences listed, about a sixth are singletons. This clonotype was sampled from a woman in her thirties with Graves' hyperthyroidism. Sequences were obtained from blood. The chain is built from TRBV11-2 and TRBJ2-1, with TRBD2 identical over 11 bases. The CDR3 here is CASSLGTSGLMGNEQFF. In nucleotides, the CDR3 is TGTGCCAGCAGCTTAGGGACTAGCGGGCTCATGGGGAATGAGCAGTTCTTC.